This is a list of T cell receptor beta chains from one sample in a study of Ad26.COV2.S vaccination and SARS-CoV-2 variants. Assay used: immunoSEQ multiplex PCR; TCRdb lists only in-frame clones, some missing. The repertoire holds roughly 460,000 clones, with roughly nine tenths as singletons. The sequencing here drew on peripheral blood, taken in a trial of Ad26.COV2.S vaccine versus placebo. These receptor sequences come from a person aged 18 to 59 who received the Ad26.COV2.S COVID-19 vaccine or a placebo. The CDR3 runs from the conserved cysteine through the conserved F or W. Fields, in order: V gene, D gene, clone size, J gene, CDR3 DNA, CDR3 protein. D genes are given only for firm matches. The listing skips clone size in some rows; elsewhere it reads once, few, many or a size class.

TRBV28	TRBD2	once	TRBJ2-3	TGTGCCAGCAAACCAGCGGGACCCACAGATACGCAGTATTTT	CASKPAGPTDTQYF
TRBV27	.	.	TRBJ2-7	TGTGCCAGCAAAGGGTTCAGCTCCTACGAGCAGTACTTC	CASKGFSSYEQYF
TRBV21-1	.	once	TRBJ2-5	TGTGCCATCACGCGTACCTTAGGTAGCGGAAACCCCCAAGAGACCCAGTACTTC	CAITRTLGSGNPQETQYF
TRBV5-1	TRBD1	.	TRBJ2-3	TGCGCCAGCAGCCGGGGACAGGGAGTAGATACGCAGTATTTT	CASSRGQGVDTQYF
TRBV18	.	.	TRBJ2-5	TGTGCCAGCTCACCAGCGCCTGTCGAGACCCAGTACTTC	CASSPAPVETQYF
TRBV13	.	.	TRBJ1-4	TGTGCCAGCAGCGCCACCCCTGAAGGTGAAAAACTGTTTTTT	CASSATPEGEKLFF
TRBV4-3	.	.	TRBJ2-7	TGCGCCAGCAGCCGAGAGGAAAACAGATTTGGCTACGAGCAGTACTTC	CASSREENRFGYEQYF
TRBV19	.	.	TRBJ1-4	TGTGCCAGTGCGGAGGCAACTAATGAAAAACTGTTTTTT	CASAEATNEKLFF
TRBV7-2	.	few	TRBJ2-3	TGTGCCAGCCGCCCGCCTTCCTGGAGGACAGATACGCAGTATTTT	CASRPPSWRTDTQYF
TRBV27	.	.	TRBJ1-2	TGTGCCAGCAGTTCGCCGGGAAGGTATGGCTACACCTTC	CASSSPGRYGYTF
TRBV5-1	TRBD2	once	TRBJ2-1	TGCGCCAGCGGGACTAGCTCCTACAATGAGCAGTTCTTC	CASGTSSYNEQFF
TRBV19	TRBD1	.	TRBJ1-1	TGTGCCAGTAGTATAGAACAGGGGACCAACACTGAAGCTTTCTTT	CASSIEQGTNTEAFF
TRBV27	.	few	TRBJ2-2	TGTGCCAGCAGTTGGGGGACCGGGGAGCTGTTTTTT	CASSWGTGELFF
TRBV2	.	once	TRBJ2-4	TGTGCCAGCAGAGAATTTGAAAACATTCAGTACTTC	CASREFENIQYF
TRBV30	.	once	TRBJ2-5	TGTGCCTGGAGCGGGTTCCGGGAGACCCAGTACTTC	CAWSGFRETQYF
TRBV6-2/TRBV6-3	TRBD1	.	TRBJ2-1	TGTGCCAGCAGTTATCAGGGGACAGGACCCAATGAGCAGTTCTTC	CASSYQGTGPNEQFF
TRBV10-3	.	.	TRBJ2-1	TGTGCCACCGGTGAGTCCTACAATGAGCAGTTCTTC	CATGESYNEQFF
TRBV28	.	.	TRBJ2-2	TGTGCCAGCAGTTCCGACAGGCCAAATATTAACACCGGGGAGCTGTTTTTT	CASSSDRPNINTGELFF
TRBV18	.	.	TRBJ1-2	TGTGCCAGCTCACCTAGGACCCTAAATGGCTACACCTTC	CASSPRTLNGYTF
TRBV9	TRBD2	once	TRBJ2-1	TGTGCCAGCAGCTCACGTAGTACTAGCGGGAGAGGGGGCAATGAGCAGTTCTTC	CASSSRSTSGRGGNEQFF
TRBV19	.	.	TRBJ1-1	TGTGCCAGTAGTGTAACGGGGGATTTGAACACTGAAGCTTTCTTT	CASSVTGDLNTEAFF
TRBV5-1	TRBD1	.	TRBJ1-4	TGCGCCAGCAGCTTAAACGGACAGGGAGGGTCAAAACTGTTTTTT	CASSLNGQGGSKLFF
TRBV6-5	TRBD1	.	TRBJ1-1	TGTGCCAGCGAAAAACCGGGACAGACTGAAGCTTTCTTT	CASEKPGQTEAFF
TRBV6-5	.	once	TRBJ2-3	TGTGCCAGCAGTTACGTGGGCGCAGATACGCAGTATTTT	CASSYVGADTQYF
TRBV4-1	.	.	TRBJ1-4	TGCGCCAGCAGTACCCGGATAGGGCTTAATGAAAAACTGTTTTTT	CASSTRIGLNEKLFF
TRBV19	TRBD2	.	TRBJ2-1	TGTGCCAGTAGTACGGGACTAGCGGGAGTGCTCTCCTACAATGAGCAGTTCTTC	CASSTGLAGVLSYNEQFF